The 5 T cell receptor beta chains given below trace back to one sample, sequenced in a study of T cell changes during pregnancy in multiple sclerosis. The protocol was immunoSEQ multiplex PCR, while the TCRdb copy is restricted to in-frame clones and leaves out a portion. The sample lists about 29,000 clones, 89% seen once, with over 5.5% in the top ten. This sample comprised CD8+ T cells from peripheral blood mononuclear cells, obtained after pregnancy. The receptors here all came from a female donor with multiple sclerosis, enrolled in a pregnancy study.

V is TRBV19 and J is TRBJ2-1; D is possibly TRBD1 (6 bases). Trimming pared 1 base from V and 8 bases from J, leaving 15 bases between. The germline CDR1 and CDR2 sequences are LNHDA and SQIVND (reference sequence). This CDR3 spans 15 amino acids. The CDR3: CASSIGGRGSDEQFF. In DNA form, the CDR3 reads TGTGCCAGTAGTATAGGGGGCAGGGGCTCGGATGAGCAGTTCTTC.

This chain joins TRBV15 and TRBJ1-4; 9 bases map to TRBD1. This CDR3 has 15 residues. J lost 8 bases, V lost 5 bases, and 9 bases had no gene match. Germline lookup yields CDR1 LNHNV and CDR2 YYDKDF (reference sequence). The CDR3 DNA follows: TGTGCCACCAGCCAGACCGGGACAGGGATCGAAAAACTGTTTTTT. Translation gives CATSQTGTGIEKLFF.

This rearrangement joins TRBV4-2 to TRBJ2-7, with 13 bases that match TRBD2. The CDR3 spans 16 residues. V gave up 4 bases and J gave up 9 bases; unmatched junction bases: 12. Germline loops: CDR1 LGHNA, CDR2 YNFKEQ. CDR3: CASSREEGTSGDGQYF. The CDR3 coding sequence is TGTGCCAGCAGCCGGGAAGAGGGGACTAGCGGGGACGGGCAGTACTTC.

The chain combines TRBV4-3 with TRBJ2-1; the match to TRBD1 covers 7 bases. The ends lost 0 bases at V and 4 bases at J; junction bases unmatched: 6. CDR3 length: 16 amino acids. Germline-derived CDR1 and CDR2 are LGHNA and YSLEER. CDR3 sequence reads: CASSQDQTGFYNEQFF. Written as DNA, the CDR3 is TGCGCCAGCAGCCAAGATCAGACAGGGTTTTACAATGAGCAGTTCTTC.

By sample share, this clone is large. CDR3 nucleotide sequence: TGTGCCAGCAGTTACTCCACGGACAGCTACGAGCAGTACTTC. As protein: CASSYSTDSYEQYF. The chain links TRBV6-6 to TRBJ2-7; a weak D match, TRBD1 (6 bases). V was cut by 0 bases and J by 3 bases, with 9 bases left in between. In germline, CDR1 is MNHNY, CDR2 SVGAGI (reference sequence). The CDR3 is 14 residues long.